This T cell receptor beta chain was identified in a study of cytomegalovirus exposure and HLA in healthy donors. 60 Vbeta and 13 Jbeta primers were used in PCR. Produced via immunoSEQ multiplex PCR; TCRdb's table is partial and in-frame only. The sample includes a few hundred thousand clones, about 83% of them seen just once. Sequenced input: PBMCs. This sequence originates from a middle-aged man in good health and CMV-seronegative.

The CDR3 loop reads CASSLGRPGYTGELFF. The CDR3 DNA sequence: TGTGCCAGCAGCTTAGGGCGGCCAGGGTACACCGGGGAGCTGTTTTTT. The V call is TRBV7-2, the J call TRBJ2-2; possible D gene TRBD1, 5 bases. This CDR3 is 16 amino acids long. CDR1 is SGHTA and CDR2 is FQGNSA in the germline V gene. V lost 1 base and J lost 3, with 12 bases in between.